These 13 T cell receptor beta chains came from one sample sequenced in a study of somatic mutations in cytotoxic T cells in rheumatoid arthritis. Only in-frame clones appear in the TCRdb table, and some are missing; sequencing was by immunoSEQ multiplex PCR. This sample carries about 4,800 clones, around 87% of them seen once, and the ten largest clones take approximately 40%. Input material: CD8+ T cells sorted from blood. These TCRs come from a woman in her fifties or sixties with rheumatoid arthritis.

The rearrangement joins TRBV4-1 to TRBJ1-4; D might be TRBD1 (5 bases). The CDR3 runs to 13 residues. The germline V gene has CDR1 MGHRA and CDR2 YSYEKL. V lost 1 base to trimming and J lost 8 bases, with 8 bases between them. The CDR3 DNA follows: TGCGCCAGCAGCCAAGTGGGGGGAGAAAAACTGTTTTTT. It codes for CASSQVGGEKLFF.

CDR3 bases: TGTGCCAGCAGCTTAGAAGTAGGGGGCATCACCGGGGAGCTGTTTTTT. It translates to CASSLEVGGITGELFF. The V gene is TRBV7-6, the J gene TRBJ2-2, with 7 bases lining up with TRBD1. With 1 base clipped from V and 4 bases from J, the junction kept 6 bases outside the gene matches. There are 16 residues in the CDR3. Germline V gene data show CDR1 as SGHVS and CDR2 as FNYEAQ.

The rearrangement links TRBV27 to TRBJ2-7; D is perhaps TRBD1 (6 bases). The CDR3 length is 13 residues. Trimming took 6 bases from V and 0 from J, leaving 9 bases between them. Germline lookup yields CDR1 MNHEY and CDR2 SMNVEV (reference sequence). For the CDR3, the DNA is TGTGCCAGCAGCCCAGGGGCCTCCTACGAGCAGTACTTC. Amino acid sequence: CASSPGASYEQYF.

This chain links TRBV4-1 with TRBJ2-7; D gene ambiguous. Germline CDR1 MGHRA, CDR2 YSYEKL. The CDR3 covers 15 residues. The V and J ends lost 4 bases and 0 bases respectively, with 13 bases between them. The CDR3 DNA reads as TGCGCCAGCAGCCTCGTGGAGCCTAGCTCCTACGAGCAGTACTTC. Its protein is CASSLVEPSSYEQYF.

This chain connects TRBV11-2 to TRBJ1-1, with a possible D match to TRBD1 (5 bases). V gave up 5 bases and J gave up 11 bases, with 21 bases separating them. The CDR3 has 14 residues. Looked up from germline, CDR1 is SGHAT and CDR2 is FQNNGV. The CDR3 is CASSAHVGAPRAFF. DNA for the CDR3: TGTGCCAGCAGCGCCCACGTTGGGGCGCCGCGGGCTTTCTTT.

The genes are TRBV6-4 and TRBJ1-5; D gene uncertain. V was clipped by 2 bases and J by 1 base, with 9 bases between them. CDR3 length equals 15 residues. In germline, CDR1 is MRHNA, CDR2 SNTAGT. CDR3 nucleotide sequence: TGTGCCAGCAGTGACGGGCCGGGAAGCAATCAGCCCCAGCATTTT. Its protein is CASSDGPGSNQPQHF.

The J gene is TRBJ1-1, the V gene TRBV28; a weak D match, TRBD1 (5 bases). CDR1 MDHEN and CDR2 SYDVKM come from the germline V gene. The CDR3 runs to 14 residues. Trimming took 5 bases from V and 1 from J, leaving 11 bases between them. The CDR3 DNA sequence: TGTGCCAGCAGTCCAGGGTATCGGAACACTGAAGCTTTCTTT. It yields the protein CASSPGYRNTEAFF.

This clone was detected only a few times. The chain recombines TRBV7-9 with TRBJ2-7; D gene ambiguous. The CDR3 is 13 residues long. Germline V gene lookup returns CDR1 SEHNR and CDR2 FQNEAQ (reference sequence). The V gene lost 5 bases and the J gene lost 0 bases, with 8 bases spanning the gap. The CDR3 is CASSAGISYEQYF. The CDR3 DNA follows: TGTGCCAGCAGCGCCGGTATCTCCTACGAGCAGTACTTC.

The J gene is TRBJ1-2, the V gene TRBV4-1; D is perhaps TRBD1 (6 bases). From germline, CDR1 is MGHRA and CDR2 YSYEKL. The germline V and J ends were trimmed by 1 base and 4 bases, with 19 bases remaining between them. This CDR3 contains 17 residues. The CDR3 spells CASSQAHRTDGCYGYTF. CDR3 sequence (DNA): TGCGCCAGCAGCCAAGCTCACCGGACAGATGGATGCTATGGCTACACCTTC.

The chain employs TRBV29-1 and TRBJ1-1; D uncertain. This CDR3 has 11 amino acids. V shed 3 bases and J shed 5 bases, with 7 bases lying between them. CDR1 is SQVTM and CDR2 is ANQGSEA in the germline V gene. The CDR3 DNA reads TGCAGCGTTGACTTTCCTACTGAAGCTTTCTTT. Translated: CSVDFPTEAFF. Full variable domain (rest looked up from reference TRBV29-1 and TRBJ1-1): SAVISQKPSRDICQRGTSLTIQCQVDSQVTMMFWYRQQPGQSLTLIATANQGSEATYESGFVIDKFPISRPNLTFSTLTVSNMSPEDSSIYLCSVDFPTEAFFGQGTRLTVV.

The CDR3 DNA is TGTGCCAGCAGCTTGGCGGCTAGCGGATTCACAGATACGCAGTATTTT. Translated, it gives CASSLAASGFTDTQYF. The chain couples TRBV5-4 to TRBJ2-3; TRBD2 matches at 7 bases. Losses at the gene ends were 0 bases for V and 2 bases for J; bases not matched to a gene: 6. The CDR3 has 16 amino acids. Germline V lookup: CDR1 SGHNT, CDR2 YYREEE (reference sequence).

The CDR3 DNA reads TGTGCCACACAGGGTTACGGCTACACCTTC. Encoded protein: CATQGYGYTF. V gene TRBV6-1 combines with J gene TRBJ1-2; the D gene is possibly TRBD1 (6 bases). Germline lookup yields CDR1 MNHNS and CDR2 SASEGT. V gave up 10 bases and J gave up 8 bases, with 11 bases separating them. CDR3 size: 10 residues.

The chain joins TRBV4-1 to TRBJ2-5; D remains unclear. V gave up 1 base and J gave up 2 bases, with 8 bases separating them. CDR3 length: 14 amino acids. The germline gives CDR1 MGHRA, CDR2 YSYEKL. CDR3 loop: CASSQATIQETQYF. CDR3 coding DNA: TGCGCCAGCAGCCAAGCTACCATACAAGAGACCCAGTACTTC.